This TCR beta chain emerged from a study of blood T cells in healthy people across ages. Study-wide results and caveats: Diversity estimates drawn from one million T cells were deemed underestimates.

The use of a sample-barcoded 5' primer and a J-beta primer mix characterized a second PCR of 7 to 11 cycles. The authors tagged each cDNA molecule using a template-switch adaptor with 12 random nucleotides. TCRdb recomputed calls from the 5' RACE reads with MiXCR, one row per CDR3 protein. The data show approximately 900,000 distinct CDR3 sequences, about 28% seen once. The CDR3 totals 13 residues. CDR1 is SEHNR, CDR2 FQNEAQ, per germline (reference sequence). Collection of 9 to 10 milliliters of peripheral blood was performed for each donor. A remark on this clonotype: Its cognate antigen is unknown. One junction end disagrees with the germline gene, perhaps due to a read error.

These data were also filed under a second study, of T cells of mothers and their children. That work contributes: Relative to unrelated pairs, biologically related mother-child dyads exhibited marginally greater, non-significant overlap.

The source of this sequence is a woman in her 40s in good health. The gene calls are TRBV7-9 and TRBJ2-4; D not resolved. Matching the DNA end better, TRBJ2-5 makes the J call doubtful. The source material was blood. This chain's CDR3 is CVSSLSGWETQYF. CDR3 nucleotides: TGTGTCAGCAGCCTCAGTGGTTGGGAGACCCAGTACTTC.